This TCR beta chain was recorded in a study of shared clonotypes between healthy human individuals. Study-wide findings and caveats: In this cohort, only blood was sampled, and tissue repertoires likely differ.

Germline V gene sequence: CDR1 DFQATT, CDR2 SNEGSKA (reference sequence). With 4 bases removed from V and 8 bases from J, the gap between germline ends came to 8 bases. The CDR3 totals 10 residues. Remarks on this clone: The antigen remains unidentified.

Using immunoSEQ multiplex PCR, the repertoire was profiled, and TCRdb retains in-frame clones only, with some absent. Of fewer than 1.6 million clones in the sample, 98% were seen once. The clonotype originates from a man aged 25-45 years in good health. Source material: naive CD4+ T cells sorted from blood. Subset described: CD45RA+ positively selected. The V gene is TRBV20-1, the J gene TRBJ1-2; no clear D. CDR3 coding DNA: TGCAGTGCTACGGATGTGGGCTACACCTTC. This codes for CSATDVGYTF.